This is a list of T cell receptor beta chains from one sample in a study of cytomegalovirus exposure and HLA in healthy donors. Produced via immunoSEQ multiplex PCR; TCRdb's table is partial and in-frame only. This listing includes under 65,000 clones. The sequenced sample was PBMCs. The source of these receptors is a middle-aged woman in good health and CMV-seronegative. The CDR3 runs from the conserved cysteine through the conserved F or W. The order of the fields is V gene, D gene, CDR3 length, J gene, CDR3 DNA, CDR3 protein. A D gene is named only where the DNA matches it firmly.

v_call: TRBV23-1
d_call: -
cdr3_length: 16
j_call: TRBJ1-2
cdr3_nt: TGCGCCAGCAGTCAATCTTGTGGACACATTAACTATGGCTACACCTTC
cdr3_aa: CASSQSCGHINYGYTF

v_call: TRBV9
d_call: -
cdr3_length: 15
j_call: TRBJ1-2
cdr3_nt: TGTGCCAGCAGCGGTTCGACGAGTGCGGACTATGGCTACACCTTC
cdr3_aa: CASSGSTSADYGYTF

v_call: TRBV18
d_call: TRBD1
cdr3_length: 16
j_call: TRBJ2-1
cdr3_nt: TGTGCCAGCTCATCTGGATCGACAGGGGTCCCGAATGAGCAGTTCTTC
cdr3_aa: CASSSGSTGVPNEQFF

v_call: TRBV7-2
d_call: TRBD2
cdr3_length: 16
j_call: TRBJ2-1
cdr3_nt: TGTGCCAGCAGCGGCAGACTAGCGGGGGATCGGGATGAGCAGTTCTTC
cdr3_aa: CASSGRLAGDRDEQFF

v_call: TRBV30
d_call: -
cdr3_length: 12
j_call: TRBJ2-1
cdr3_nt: TGTGCCTGGAGTGTTTCAGTCGTTGAGCAGTTCTTC
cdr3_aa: CAWSVSVVEQFF

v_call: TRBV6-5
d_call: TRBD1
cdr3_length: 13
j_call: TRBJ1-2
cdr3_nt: TGTGCCAGCAGTTACCAGGGGGCCTATGGCTACACCTTC
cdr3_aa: CASSYQGAYGYTF

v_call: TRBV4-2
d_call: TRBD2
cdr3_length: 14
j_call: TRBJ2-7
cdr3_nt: TGTGCCAGCAGCCAACATAGCGGGACCTACGAGCAGTACTTC
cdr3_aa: CASSQHSGTYEQYF

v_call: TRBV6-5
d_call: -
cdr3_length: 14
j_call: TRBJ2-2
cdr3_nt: TGTGCCAGCAGTTTCTCCGAGTTTGCCGGGGAGCTGTTTTTT
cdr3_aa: CASSFSEFAGELFF

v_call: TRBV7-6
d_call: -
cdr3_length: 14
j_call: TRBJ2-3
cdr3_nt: TGTGCCAGCAGCCCATGGACAGAGGAAGATACGCAGTATTTT
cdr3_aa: CASSPWTEEDTQYF

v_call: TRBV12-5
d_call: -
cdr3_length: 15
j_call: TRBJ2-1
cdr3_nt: TGTGCTAGTGGTTTGATCGGGGGTGTTAACAATGAGCAGTTCTTC
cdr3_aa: CASGLIGGVNNEQFF

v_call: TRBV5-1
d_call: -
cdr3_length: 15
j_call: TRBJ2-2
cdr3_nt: TGCGCCAGCAGCTTGGGACAGGAGGCCACCGGGGAGCTGTTTTTT
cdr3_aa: CASSLGQEATGELFF